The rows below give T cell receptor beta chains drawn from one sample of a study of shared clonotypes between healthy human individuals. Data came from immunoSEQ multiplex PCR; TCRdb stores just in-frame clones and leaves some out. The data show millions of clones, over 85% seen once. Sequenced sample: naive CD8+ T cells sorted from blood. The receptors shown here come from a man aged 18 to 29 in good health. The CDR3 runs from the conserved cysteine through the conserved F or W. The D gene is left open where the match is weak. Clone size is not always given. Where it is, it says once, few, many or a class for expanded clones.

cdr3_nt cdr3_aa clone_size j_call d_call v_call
TGCGCCAGCAGTTCGGGACAGGGGAGATACAATGAGCAGTTCTTC CASSSGQGRYNEQFF - TRBJ2-1 TRBD1 TRBV5-1
TGTGCCAGGAGGTCCGGTTACGAGCAGTACTTC CARRSGYEQYF - TRBJ2-7 - TRBV6-1
TGCGCCAGCAGCGGGGACCTGCGGGAGACCCAGTACTTC CASSGDLRETQYF - TRBJ2-5 - TRBV4-1
TGTGCCAGCAGTGAAGGCGGGACAGGGTTGGTTTCACCCCTCCACTTT CASSEGGTGLVSPLHF - TRBJ1-6 TRBD1 TRBV6-1
TGTGCCAGCAGCTGGGAGGGATCGCCCGTCGACACCTTC CASSWEGSPVDTF - TRBJ1-2 - TRBV5-6
TGTGCCAGCAGCGTGGACAGAACCCCCCAAGCCCCCTATGGCTACACCTTC CASSVDRTPQAPYGYTF once TRBJ1-2 - TRBV9
TGTGCCAGCAGCCCCGGACCATCCTACGAGCAGTACTTC CASSPGPSYEQYF - TRBJ2-7 - TRBV28
TGTGCCAGCAGCCTCCAGGGCACCTACGAGCAGTACTTC CASSLQGTYEQYF - TRBJ2-7 - TRBV9
TGTGCCAGCAGCTCGCTGACAGGGTTTAATGAAAAACTGTTTTTT CASSSLTGFNEKLFF once TRBJ1-4 TRBD1 TRBV7-9
TGTGCCAGCAGCCCGACTAGCGGGGGGACCTACGAGCAGTACTTC CASSPTSGGTYEQYF - TRBJ2-7 TRBD2 TRBV9
TGTGCCAGCAGCGTTGGGAGTACAGGGATCGGTGATCCGCAGTATTTT CASSVGSTGIGDPQYF - TRBJ2-3 - TRBV9
TGCGCCAGCTCGACCGGCTCCTATAATTCACCCCTCCACTTT CASSTGSYNSPLHF - TRBJ1-6 - TRBV10-1
TGTGCCAGCAGCAAAGGGACCGACAGACAGTTCCAAGAGACCCAGTACTTC CASSKGTDRQFQETQYF - TRBJ2-5 - TRBV21-1
TGTGCCTGGACCGTAGGGGCCGAGCAGTACTTC CAWTVGAEQYF - TRBJ2-7 - TRBV30
TGTGCCAGCAGCTCCGAGAGGGTGGAGTACTTC CASSSERVEYF - TRBJ2-7 - TRBV7-9
TGTGCCAGCAGCCCACCTCAAGAAAGGGAGAGGATCTACGAGCAGTACTTC CASSPPQERERIYEQYF - TRBJ2-7 - TRBV13
TGCGCCAGCAGCTTGGGGTTTACCGAGAATTCACCCCTCCACTTT CASSLGFTENSPLHF - TRBJ1-6 - TRBV5-1
TGCGCCAGCAGTGGAGGGCTCGCGGGTTTGAACACCGGGGAGCTGTTTTTT CASSGGLAGLNTGELFF once TRBJ2-2 - TRBV10-1
TGCGCCAGCACCGACAGCGGAGACGGGCAGTACTTC CASTDSGDGQYF - TRBJ2-7 - TRBV5-1
TGTGCCAGCAGTGAATATGAGGGGGCAGCGCTGTCCTACGAGCAGTACTTC CASSEYEGAALSYEQYF - TRBJ2-7 TRBD1 TRBV2
TGTGCCAGCATACCAGGTCAGGCCAACCCGCCGGGGGACACCATATATTTT CASIPGQANPPGDTIYF - TRBJ1-3 - TRBV5-6
TGTGCCAGCAGCTCTCTAGGCGAGACCGGGGAGCTGTTTTTT CASSSLGETGELFF - TRBJ2-2 - TRBV13
TGTGCCAGCAGTGAATCGGGAAATTTCAGGTACGAGCAGTACTTC CASSESGNFRYEQYF - TRBJ2-7 - TRBV27
TGTGCCAGCAGCTCACGCACCCGTCATGCTGGGGAGACCCAGTACTTC CASSSRTRHAGETQYF - TRBJ2-5 - TRBV5-6
TGTGCCATCAATCGACAGGGGCCTAGGCCCTCAACTAATGAAAAACTGTTTTTT CAINRQGPRPSTNEKLFF - TRBJ1-4 TRBD1 TRBV10-3
TGTGCCAGCAGTTTTGGGGCGAACACTGAAGCTTTCTTT CASSFGANTEAFF - TRBJ1-1 - TRBV28
TGTGCCAGCAGCGCCTCCGGGACAGGGGGGCGAGAGACCCAGTACTTC CASSASGTGGRETQYF once TRBJ2-5 TRBD1 TRBV13
TGTGCCAGCAGCTTAGTCCGGGCAGGGGGCCCGAACACTGAAGCTTTCTTT CASSLVRAGGPNTEAFF - TRBJ1-1 TRBD1 TRBV7-6
TGCGCCAGCAGCTTGGCAGGGGGGTTGGCCTACGAGCAGTACTTC CASSLAGGLAYEQYF - TRBJ2-7 - TRBV5-1
TGTGCCAGCACCCTGACAGGAGAGACCCAGTACTTC CASTLTGETQYF once TRBJ2-5 - TRBV7-8
TGTGCCAGCAGTCCCGGACAGGGGTATGGCTACACCTTC CASSPGQGYGYTF - TRBJ1-2 TRBD1 TRBV28
TGTGCCAGCAGTCCCGGCTACGAGCAGTACTTC CASSPGYEQYF - TRBJ2-7 - TRBV27
TGTGCCAGCATCCAGTCAGGGAATCAGCCCCAGCATTTT CASIQSGNQPQHF few TRBJ1-5 - TRBV28
TGTGCCAGCAGCTTCGGTTCCTACAATGAGCAGTTCTTC CASSFGSYNEQFF once TRBJ2-1 - TRBV11-3
TGTGCCATCAGTGGGACAGGGTCGGTGAACACTGAAGCTTTCTTT CAISGTGSVNTEAFF - TRBJ1-1 TRBD1 TRBV10-3
TGTGCCAGCAGGGACACTTCTTACGACGAGCAGTACTTC CASRDTSYDEQYF - TRBJ2-7 - TRBV6-1
TGTGCCAGCAGCGTAGGGCAAAGCCTTGAGCAGTACTTC CASSVGQSLEQYF - TRBJ2-7 - TRBV9
TGCAGCGTCGAGACAGGGGTAGCAACTAATGAAAAACTGTTTTTT CSVETGVATNEKLFF - TRBJ1-4 TRBD1 TRBV29-1
TGTGCCAGTAGCCCGCCCCGCTATAGCGGCAGCCGGGGGCAGTTCTTC CASSPPRYSGSRGQFF - TRBJ2-1 - TRBV19
TGCGCCAGCAGCTTGGCTAACACTGAAGCTTTCTTT CASSLANTEAFF - TRBJ1-1 - TRBV5-1
TGTGCCACTAAACGGACAGTTTATAGCAATCAGCCCCAGCATTTT CATKRTVYSNQPQHF - TRBJ1-5 - TRBV28
TGTGCCAGCAGCTACAGGGGGCTAGATGAAAAACTGTTTTTT CASSYRGLDEKLFF - TRBJ1-4 TRBD1 TRBV5-4
TGTGCCAGCAGTGAAGCAGGTTGGACGGGGGGGCCCCCAGATACGCAGTATTTT CASSEAGWTGGPPDTQYF - TRBJ2-3 TRBD2 TRBV6-1
TGTGCCAGCAGCCTACAGGAGAGGGGCTTGGAGACCCAGTACTTC CASSLQERGLETQYF - TRBJ2-5 - TRBV5-4
TGTGCCATCAGTGAATCCCTAGGCGAGCAGTACTTC CAISESLGEQYF - TRBJ2-7 - TRBV10-3
TGTGCCAGCAGCTTCGGGGACGTCTACGAGCAGTACTTC CASSFGDVYEQYF - TRBJ2-7 - TRBV11-3